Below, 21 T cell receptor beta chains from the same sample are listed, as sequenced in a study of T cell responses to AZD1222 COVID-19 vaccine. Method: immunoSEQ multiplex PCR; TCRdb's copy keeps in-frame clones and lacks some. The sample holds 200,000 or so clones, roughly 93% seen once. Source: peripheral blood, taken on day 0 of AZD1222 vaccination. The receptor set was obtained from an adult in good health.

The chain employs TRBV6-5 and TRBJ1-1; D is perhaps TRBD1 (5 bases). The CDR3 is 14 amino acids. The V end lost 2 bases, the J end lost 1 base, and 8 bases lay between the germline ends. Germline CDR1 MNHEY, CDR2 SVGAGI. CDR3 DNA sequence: TGTGCCAGCAGTTACAAACAGGAGAACACTGAAGCTTTCTTT. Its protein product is CASSYKQENTEAFF.

The DNA for the CDR3 is TGTGCCAGTAGTATAGTACTGACAGGGGGCTCGAACACCGGGGAGCTGTTTTTT. This gives the protein CASSIVLTGGSNTGELFF. V usage is TRBV19 and J usage is TRBJ2-2; TRBD1 agrees at 10 bases. Trimming cost V 1 base and J 0 bases; bases outside gene matches: 5. Germline lookup yields CDR1 LNHDA and CDR2 SQIVND (reference sequence). The CDR3 has 18 amino acids.

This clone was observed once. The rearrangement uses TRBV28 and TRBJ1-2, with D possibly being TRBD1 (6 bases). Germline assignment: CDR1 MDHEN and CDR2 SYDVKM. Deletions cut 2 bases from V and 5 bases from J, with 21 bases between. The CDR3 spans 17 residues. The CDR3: CASSLPAIQGGDYGYTF. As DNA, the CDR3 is TGTGCCAGCAGTTTACCCGCGATACAGGGAGGGGATTATGGCTACACCTTC.

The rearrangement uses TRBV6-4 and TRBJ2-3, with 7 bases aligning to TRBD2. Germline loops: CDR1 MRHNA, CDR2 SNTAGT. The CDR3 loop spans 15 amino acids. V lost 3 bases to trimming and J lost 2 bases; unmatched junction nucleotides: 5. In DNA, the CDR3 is TGTGCCAGCAGTGAGCGGGGGAGTAACACAGATACGCAGTATTTT. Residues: CASSERGSNTDTQYF.

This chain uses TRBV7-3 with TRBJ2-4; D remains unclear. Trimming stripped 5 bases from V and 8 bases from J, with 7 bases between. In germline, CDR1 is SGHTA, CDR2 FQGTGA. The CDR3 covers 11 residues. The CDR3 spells CASSPGDIQYF. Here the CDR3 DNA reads TGTGCCAGCAGCCCCGGAGACATTCAGTACTTC.

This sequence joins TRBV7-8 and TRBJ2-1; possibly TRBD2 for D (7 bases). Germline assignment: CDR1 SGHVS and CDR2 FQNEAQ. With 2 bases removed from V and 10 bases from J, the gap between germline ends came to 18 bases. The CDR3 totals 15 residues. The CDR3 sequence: CASSLFGGSGQEQFF. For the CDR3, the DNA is TGTGCCAGCAGCTTATTTGGCGGGAGTGGACAGGAGCAGTTCTTC.

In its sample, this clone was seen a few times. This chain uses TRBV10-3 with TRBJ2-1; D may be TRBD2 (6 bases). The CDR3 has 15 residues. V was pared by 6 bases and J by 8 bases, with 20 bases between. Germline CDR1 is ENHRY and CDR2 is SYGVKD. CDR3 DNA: TGTGCCATCAGATTGAGATTAGCCGGAGGGGATGAGCAGTTCTTC. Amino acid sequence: CAIRLRLAGGDEQFF.

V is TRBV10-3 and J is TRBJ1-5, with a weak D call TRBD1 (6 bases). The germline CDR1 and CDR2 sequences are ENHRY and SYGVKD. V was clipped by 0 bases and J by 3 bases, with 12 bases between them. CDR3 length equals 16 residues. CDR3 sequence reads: CAISESVGGNNQPQHF. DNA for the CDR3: TGTGCCATCAGTGAGTCGGTAGGGGGGAACAATCAGCCCCAGCATTTT.

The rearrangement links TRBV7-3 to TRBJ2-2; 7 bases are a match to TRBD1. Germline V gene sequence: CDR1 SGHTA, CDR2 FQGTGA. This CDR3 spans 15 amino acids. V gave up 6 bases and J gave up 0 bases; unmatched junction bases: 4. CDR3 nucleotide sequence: TGTGCCAGCAGTAGGGACAGTTCGAACACCGGGGAGCTGTTTTTT. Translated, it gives CASSRDSSNTGELFF.

CDR3 sequence reads: CASSLLYGYTF. CDR3 in DNA: TGTGCCAGCAGCCTCTTATATGGCTACACCTTC. V is TRBV5-8 and J is TRBJ1-2; D unclear. The CDR3 sequence is 11 residues long. Trimming removed 4 bases at V and 5 bases at J, with 6 bases between. CDR1 is SGHTS, CDR2 YDEGEE, per germline.

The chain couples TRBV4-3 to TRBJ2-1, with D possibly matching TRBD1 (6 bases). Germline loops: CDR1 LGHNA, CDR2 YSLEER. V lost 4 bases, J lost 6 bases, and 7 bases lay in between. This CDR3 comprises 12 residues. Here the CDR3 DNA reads TGCGCCAGCAGCCTACAGGGCAATGAGCAGTTCTTC. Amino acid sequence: CASSLQGNEQFF.

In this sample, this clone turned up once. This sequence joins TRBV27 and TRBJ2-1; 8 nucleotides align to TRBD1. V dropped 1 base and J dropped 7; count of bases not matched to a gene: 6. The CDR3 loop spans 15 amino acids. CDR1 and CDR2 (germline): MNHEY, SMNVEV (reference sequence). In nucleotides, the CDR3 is TGTGCCAGCAGTTTATTAACAGGGGGTGTGAATGAGCAGTTCTTC. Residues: CASSLLTGGVNEQFF.

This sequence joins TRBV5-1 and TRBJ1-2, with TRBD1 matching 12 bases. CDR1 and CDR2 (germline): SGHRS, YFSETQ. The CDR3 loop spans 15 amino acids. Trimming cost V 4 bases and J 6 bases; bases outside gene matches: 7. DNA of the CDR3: TGCGCCAGCAGCCCGGGACAGGGGGCAATGAATGGCTACACCTTC. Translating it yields CASSPGQGAMNGYTF.

The CDR3, as DNA: TGTGCCAGCAGCTCATCTAGCGTGGACCCAGATACGCAGTATTTT. Amino acids: CASSSSSVDPDTQYF. The chain uses TRBV7-2 and TRBJ2-3; the D gene is possibly TRBD2 (6 bases). CDR3 length equals 15 residues. Germline CDR1 and CDR2: SGHTA and FQGNSA. Trimming removed 4 bases at V and 4 bases at J, with 15 bases between.

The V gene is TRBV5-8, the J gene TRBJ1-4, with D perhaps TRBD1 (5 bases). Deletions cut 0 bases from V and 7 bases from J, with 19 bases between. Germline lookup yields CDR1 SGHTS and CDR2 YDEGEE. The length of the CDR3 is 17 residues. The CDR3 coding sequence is TGTGCCAGCAGCTTGGAAGGGGCCGCGGGGGGAGGTGAAAAACTGTTTTTT. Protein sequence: CASSLEGAAGGGEKLFF. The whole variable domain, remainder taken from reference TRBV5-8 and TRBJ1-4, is EAGVTQSPTHLIKTRGQQATLRCSPISGHTSVYWYQQALGLGLQFLLWYDEGEERNRGNFPPRFSGRQFPNYSSELNVNALELEDSALYLCASSLEGAAGGGEKLFFGSGTQLSVL.

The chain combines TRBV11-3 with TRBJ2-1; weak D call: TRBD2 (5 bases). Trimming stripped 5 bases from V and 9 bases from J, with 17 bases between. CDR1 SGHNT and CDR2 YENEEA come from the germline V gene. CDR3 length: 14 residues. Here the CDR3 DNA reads TGTGCCAGCAGCCTAGCTACTGGTGGCGCTGAGCAGTTCTTC. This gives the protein CASSLATGGAEQFF.

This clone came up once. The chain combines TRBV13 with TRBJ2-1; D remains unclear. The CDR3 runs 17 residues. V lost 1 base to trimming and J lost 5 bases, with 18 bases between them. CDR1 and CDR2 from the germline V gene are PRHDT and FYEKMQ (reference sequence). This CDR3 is CASSLVAGWAGDNEQFF. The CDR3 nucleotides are TGTGCCAGCAGCTTAGTAGCCGGTTGGGCCGGAGACAATGAGCAGTTCTTC.

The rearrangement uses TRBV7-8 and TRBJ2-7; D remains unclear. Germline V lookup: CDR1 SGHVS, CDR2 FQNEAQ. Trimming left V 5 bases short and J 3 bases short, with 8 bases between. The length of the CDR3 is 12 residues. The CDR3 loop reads CASSRRLYEQYF. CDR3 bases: TGTGCCAGCAGCCGTAGGCTCTACGAGCAGTACTTC. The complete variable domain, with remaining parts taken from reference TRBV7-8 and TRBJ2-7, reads GAGVSQSPRYKVAKRGQDVALRCDPISGHVSLFWYQQALGQGPEFLTYFQNEAQLDKSGLPSDRFFAERPEGSVSTLKIQRTQQEDSAVYLCASSRRLYEQYFGPGTRLTVT.

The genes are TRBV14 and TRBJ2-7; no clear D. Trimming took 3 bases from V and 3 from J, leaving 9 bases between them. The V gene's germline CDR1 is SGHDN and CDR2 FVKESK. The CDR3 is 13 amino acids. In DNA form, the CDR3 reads TGTGCCAGCAGCCATTTTGAAGACTACGAGCAGTACTTC. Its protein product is CASSHFEDYEQYF.

The CDR3 loop reads CASSQDAGGAFRETQYF. The CDR3 DNA sequence: TGTGCCAGCAGCCAAGATGCGGGGGGCGCGTTTCGCGAGACCCAGTACTTC. This chain connects TRBV4-2 to TRBJ2-5, with 8 nucleotides matching TRBD2. This CDR3 spans 17 amino acids. The ends lost 0 bases at V and 5 bases at J; junction bases unmatched: 11. The V gene's germline CDR1 is LGHNA and CDR2 YNFKEQ.

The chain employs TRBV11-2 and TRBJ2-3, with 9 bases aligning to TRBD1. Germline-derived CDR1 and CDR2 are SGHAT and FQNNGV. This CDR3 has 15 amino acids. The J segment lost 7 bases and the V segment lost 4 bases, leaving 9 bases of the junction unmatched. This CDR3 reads CASSSWDRDGNTQYF. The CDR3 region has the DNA TGTGCCAGCAGCTCCTGGGACAGGGACGGGAATACGCAGTATTTT.